The source of this T cell receptor beta chain is a study of blood T cell repertoires in COVID-19. Study as a whole: Nucleic acid was either cDNA or gDNA, and it came from T cells, B-cell-depleted T cells, or PBMCs.

Assay used: immunoSEQ multiplex PCR; TCRdb lists only in-frame clones, some missing. The table lists 120,000 or so clones, roughly 88% of them singletons. The receptor was isolated from a woman aged 50 to 60 with active or convalescent COVID-19. Source material: peripheral blood.

CDR3 sequence: CASSRGQGSGYTF. The DNA for the CDR3 is TGTGCCAGCAGCCGGGGACAGGGGTCTGGCTACACCTTC. This chain links TRBV7-6 with TRBJ1-2, with 10 nucleotides matching TRBD1. V gave up 5 bases and J gave up 7 bases; unmatched junction bases: 4. In germline, CDR1 is SGHVS, CDR2 FNYEAQ. This CDR3 has 13 amino acids. Looking up the rest from reference TRBV7-6 and TRBJ1-2 gives the full variable domain: GAGVSQSPRYKVTKRGQDVALRCDPISGHVSLYWYRQALGQGPEFLTYFNYEAQQDKSGLPNDRFSAERPEGSISTLTIQRTEQRDSAMYRCASSRGQGSGYTFGSGTRLTVV.